Sequencing of this T cell receptor beta chain was carried out in a study of OX40 agonist ivuxolimab in advanced cancers. Overall study: The patients got ivuxolimab, which is an agonistic anti-OX40 (CD134) antibody.

Broader study findings: CD4+ and CD8+ blood T cells expanded clonally by week 6 at 0.1 to 3.0 mg/kg. Low normalized T-cell clonal expansion also characterized some of the nonresponders.

The repertoire was sequenced with immunoSEQ multiplex PCR; TCRdb's copy has only in-frame clones and lacks some. The sample consists of roughly 28,000 clones, around 79% of them appearing once. Prior autoimmune disease or systemic immunosuppression barred patients. Trimming removed 8 bases from V and 1 base from J, with 19 bases in between. The CDR3 runs to 16 residues. The V gene's germline CDR1 is SNHLY and CDR2 FYNNEI. As concerns this clone: What it binds is unknown.

The material sequenced was CD4+ or CD8+ T cells sorted from blood, taken in a trial of the OX40 agonist ivuxolimab. The chain uses TRBV2 and TRBJ2-3, with a tentative D call TRBD2 (6 bases). The sequence came from an adult with an advanced solid tumor such as melanoma, head and neck, liver or kidney cancer. Here the CDR3 reads CASVGIAGYGTDTQYF. CDR3 DNA: TGTGCCAGCGTGGGGATTGCGGGGTATGGCACAGATACGCAGTATTTT.